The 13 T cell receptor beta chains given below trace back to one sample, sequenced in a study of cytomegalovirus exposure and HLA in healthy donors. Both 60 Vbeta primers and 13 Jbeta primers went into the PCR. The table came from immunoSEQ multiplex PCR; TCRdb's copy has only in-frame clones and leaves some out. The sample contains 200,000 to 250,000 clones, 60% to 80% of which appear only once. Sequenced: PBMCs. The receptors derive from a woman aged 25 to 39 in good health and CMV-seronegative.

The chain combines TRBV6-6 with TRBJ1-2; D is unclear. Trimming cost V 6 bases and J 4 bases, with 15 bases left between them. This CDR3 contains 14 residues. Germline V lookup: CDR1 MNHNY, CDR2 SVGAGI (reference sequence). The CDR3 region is CASRKSGSFYGYTF. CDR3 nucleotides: TGTGCCAGCAGAAAATCGGGATCCTTCTATGGCTACACCTTC.

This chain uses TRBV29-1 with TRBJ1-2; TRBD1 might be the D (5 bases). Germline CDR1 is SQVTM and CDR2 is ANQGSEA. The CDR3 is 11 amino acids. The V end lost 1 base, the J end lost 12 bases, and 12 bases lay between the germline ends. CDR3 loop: CSVEGYRYHTF. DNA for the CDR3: TGCAGCGTTGAAGGGTACAGGTACCACACCTTC. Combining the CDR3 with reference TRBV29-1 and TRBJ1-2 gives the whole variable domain SAVISQKPSRDICQRGTSLTIQCQVDSQVTMMFWYRQQPGQSLTLIATANQGSEATYESGFVIDKFPISRPNLTFSTLTVSNMSPEDSSIYLCSVEGYRYHTFGSGTRLTVV.

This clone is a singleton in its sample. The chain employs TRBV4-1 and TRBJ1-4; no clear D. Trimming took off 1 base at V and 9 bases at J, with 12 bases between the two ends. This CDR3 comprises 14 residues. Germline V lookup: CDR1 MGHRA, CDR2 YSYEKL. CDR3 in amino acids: CASSQVEEEKKLFF. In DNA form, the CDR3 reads TGCGCCAGCAGCCAAGTTGAGGAGGAGAAAAAACTGTTTTTT.

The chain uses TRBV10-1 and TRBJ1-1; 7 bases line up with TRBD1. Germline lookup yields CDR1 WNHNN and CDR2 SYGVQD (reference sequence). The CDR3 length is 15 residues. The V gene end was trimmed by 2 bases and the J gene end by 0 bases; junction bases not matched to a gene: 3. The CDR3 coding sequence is TGCGCCAGCAGTGAGAGTGGGACAGTGAACACTGAAGCTTTCTTT. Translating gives CASSESGTVNTEAFF.

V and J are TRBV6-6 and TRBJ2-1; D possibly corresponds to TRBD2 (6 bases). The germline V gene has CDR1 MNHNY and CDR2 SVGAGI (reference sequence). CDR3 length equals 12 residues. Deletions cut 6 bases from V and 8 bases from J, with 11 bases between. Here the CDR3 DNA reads TGTGCCAGCAGATCTTCTAGCGATGAGCAGTTCTTC. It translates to CASRSSSDEQFF.

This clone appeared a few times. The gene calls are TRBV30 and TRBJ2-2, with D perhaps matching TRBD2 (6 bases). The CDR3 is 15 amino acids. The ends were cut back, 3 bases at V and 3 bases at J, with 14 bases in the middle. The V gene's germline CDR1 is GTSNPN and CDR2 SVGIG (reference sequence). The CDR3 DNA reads TGTGCCTGGAGATTCGCGGGGCGGGACACCGGGGAGCTGTTTTTT. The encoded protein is CAWRFAGRDTGELFF.

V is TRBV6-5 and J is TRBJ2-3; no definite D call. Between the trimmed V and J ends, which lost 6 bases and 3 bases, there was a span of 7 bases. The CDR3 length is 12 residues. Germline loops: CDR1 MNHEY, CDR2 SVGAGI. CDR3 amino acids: CASSQTTDTQYF. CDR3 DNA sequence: TGTGCCAGCAGCCAGACTACAGATACGCAGTATTTT.

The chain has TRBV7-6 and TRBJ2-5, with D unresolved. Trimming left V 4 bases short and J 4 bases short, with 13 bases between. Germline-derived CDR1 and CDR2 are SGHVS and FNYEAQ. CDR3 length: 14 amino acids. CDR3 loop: CASSSSPVRETQYF. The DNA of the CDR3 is TGTGCCAGCAGCTCTTCACCGGTTCGAGAGACCCAGTACTTC.

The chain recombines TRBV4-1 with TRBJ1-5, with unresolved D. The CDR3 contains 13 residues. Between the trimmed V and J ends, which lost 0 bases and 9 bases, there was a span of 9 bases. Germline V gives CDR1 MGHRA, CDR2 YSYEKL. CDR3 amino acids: CASSQDLTLPQHF. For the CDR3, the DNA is TGCGCCAGCAGCCAAGACCTAACTCTGCCCCAGCATTTT.

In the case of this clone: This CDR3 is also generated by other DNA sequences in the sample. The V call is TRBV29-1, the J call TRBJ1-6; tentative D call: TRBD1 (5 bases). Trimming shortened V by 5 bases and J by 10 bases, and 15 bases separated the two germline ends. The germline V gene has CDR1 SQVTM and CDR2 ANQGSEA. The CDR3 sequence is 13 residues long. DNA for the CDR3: TGCAGCGTTTCGGCAGGGAATGGCTCACCCCTCCACTTT. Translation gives CSVSAGNGSPLHF.

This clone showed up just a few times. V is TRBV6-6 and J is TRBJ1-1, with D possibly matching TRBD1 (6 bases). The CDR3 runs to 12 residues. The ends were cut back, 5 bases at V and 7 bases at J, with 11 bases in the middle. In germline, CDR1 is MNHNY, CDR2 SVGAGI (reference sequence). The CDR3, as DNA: TGTGCCAGCAGTACAGGGCGTGTTGAAGCTTTCTTT. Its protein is CASSTGRVEAFF.

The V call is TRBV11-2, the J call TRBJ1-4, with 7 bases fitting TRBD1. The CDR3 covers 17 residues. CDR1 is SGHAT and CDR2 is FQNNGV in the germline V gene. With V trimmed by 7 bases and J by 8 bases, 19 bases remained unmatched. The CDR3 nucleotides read TGTGCCAGCAATCCCGGGCCAGGGGGTTCCCAAAAGGAAAAACTGTTTTTT. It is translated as CASNPGPGGSQKEKLFF.

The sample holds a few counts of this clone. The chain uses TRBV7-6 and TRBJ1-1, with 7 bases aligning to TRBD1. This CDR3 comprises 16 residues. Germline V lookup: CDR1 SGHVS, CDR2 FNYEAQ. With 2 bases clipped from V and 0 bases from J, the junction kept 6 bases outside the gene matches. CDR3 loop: CASSLRGLLMNTEAFF. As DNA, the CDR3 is TGTGCCAGCAGCTTAAGGGGGCTCTTGATGAACACTGAAGCTTTCTTT. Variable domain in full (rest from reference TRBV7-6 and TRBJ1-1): GAGVSQSPRYKVTKRGQDVALRCDPISGHVSLYWYRQALGQGPEFLTYFNYEAQQDKSGLPNDRFSAERPEGSISTLTIQRTEQRDSAMYRCASSLRGLLMNTEAFFGQGTRLTVV.